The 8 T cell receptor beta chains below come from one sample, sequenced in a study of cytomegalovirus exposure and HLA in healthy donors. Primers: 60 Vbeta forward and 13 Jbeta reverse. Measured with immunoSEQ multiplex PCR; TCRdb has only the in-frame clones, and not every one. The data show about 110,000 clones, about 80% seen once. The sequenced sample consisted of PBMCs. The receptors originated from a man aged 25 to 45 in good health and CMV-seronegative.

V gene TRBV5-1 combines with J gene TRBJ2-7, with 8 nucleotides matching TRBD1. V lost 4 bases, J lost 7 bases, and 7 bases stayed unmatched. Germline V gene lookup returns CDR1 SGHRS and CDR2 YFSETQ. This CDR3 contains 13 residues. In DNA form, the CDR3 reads TGCGCCAGCAGCGCGCAGGGGGCGTGGGAGCAGTACTTC. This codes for CASSAQGAWEQYF.

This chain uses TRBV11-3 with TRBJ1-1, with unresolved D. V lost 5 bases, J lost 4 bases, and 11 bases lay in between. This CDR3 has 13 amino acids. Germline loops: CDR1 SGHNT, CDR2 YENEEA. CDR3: CASSDGSSTEAFF. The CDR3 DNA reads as TGTGCCAGCAGCGACGGGTCTAGCACTGAAGCTTTCTTT.

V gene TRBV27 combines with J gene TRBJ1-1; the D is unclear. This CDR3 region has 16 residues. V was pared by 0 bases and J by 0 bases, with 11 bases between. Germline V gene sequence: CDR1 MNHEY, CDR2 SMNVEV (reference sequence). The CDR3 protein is CASSLSAGWMNTEAFF. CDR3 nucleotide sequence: TGTGCCAGCAGTTTATCCGCGGGGTGGATGAACACTGAAGCTTTCTTT.

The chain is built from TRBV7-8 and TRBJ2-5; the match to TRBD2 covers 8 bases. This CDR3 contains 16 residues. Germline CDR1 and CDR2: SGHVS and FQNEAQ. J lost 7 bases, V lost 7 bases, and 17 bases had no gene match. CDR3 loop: CASTRGGSGRGGTQYF. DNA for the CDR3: TGTGCCAGCACCCGGGGGGGCAGTGGGAGGGGTGGGACCCAGTACTTC. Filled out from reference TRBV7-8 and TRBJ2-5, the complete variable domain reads GAGVSQSPRYKVAKRGQDVALRCDPISGHVSLFWYQQALGQGPEFLTYFQNEAQLDKSGLPSDRFFAERPEGSVSTLKIQRTQQEDSAVYLCASTRGGSGRGGTQYFGPGTRLLVL.

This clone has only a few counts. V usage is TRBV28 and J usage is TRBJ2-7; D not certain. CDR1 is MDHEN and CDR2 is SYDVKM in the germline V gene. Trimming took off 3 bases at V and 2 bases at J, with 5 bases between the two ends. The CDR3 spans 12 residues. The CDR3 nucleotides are TGTGCCAGCAGTTTCCAAACCTACGAGCAGTACTTC. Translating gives CASSFQTYEQYF. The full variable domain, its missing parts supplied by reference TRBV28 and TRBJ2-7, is DVKVTQSSRYLVKRTGEKVFLECVQDMDHENMFWYRQDPGLGLRLIYFSYDVKMKEKGDIPEGYSVSREKKERFSLILESASTNQTSMYLCASSFQTYEQYFGPGTRLTVT.

The CDR3 region has the DNA TGTGCCAGCAGCCAAGGGGGGCGCAGCTACAATGAGCAGTTCTTC. Residues: CASSQGGRSYNEQFF. The chain carries TRBV14 and TRBJ2-1, with TRBD1 as a possible D gene (6 bases). Germline CDR1 SGHDN, CDR2 FVKESK. The V end was cut by 1 base, the J end by 3 bases, with 10 bases between. This CDR3 is built from 15 residues.

CDR3 DNA: TGTGCCAGCAGCTTGGGGCCAAGTAGGCTCGGGAATGAGCAGTTCTTC. This encodes CASSLGPSRLGNEQFF. The chain carries TRBV5-6 and TRBJ2-1; D uncertain. The CDR3 covers 16 residues. From germline, CDR1 is SGHDT and CDR2 YYEEEE. Trimming pared 0 bases from V and 7 bases from J, leaving 17 bases between.

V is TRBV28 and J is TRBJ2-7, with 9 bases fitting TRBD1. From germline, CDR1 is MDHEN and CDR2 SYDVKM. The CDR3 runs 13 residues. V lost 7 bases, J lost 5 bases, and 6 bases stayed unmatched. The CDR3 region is CASTIQGAHEQYF. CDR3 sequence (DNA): TGTGCCAGCACCATACAGGGGGCCCACGAGCAGTACTTC.